This passage covers 27 T cell receptor beta chains from one sample sequenced in a study of blood T cell repertoires in COVID-19. Clones were sequenced by immunoSEQ multiplex PCR, and TCRdb holds only the in-frame ones, with some missing. Seen here are approximately 250,000 clones, 75% to 85% observed once, and the top ten hold around 1.5%. The sequenced sample was peripheral blood. All receptors derive from a middle-aged woman who had recovered from COVID-19.

A word on this clone: At the DNA level, this CDR3 is encoded by other sequences in the same sample as well. CDR3: CAWSVSGGAYEQYF. In DNA form, the CDR3 reads TGTGCCTGGAGTGTGAGCGGGGGGGCCTACGAGCAGTACTTC. This rearrangement joins TRBV30 to TRBJ2-7; 10 nucleotides match TRBD2. The length of the CDR3 is 14 residues. J was trimmed by 2 bases and V by 0 bases; bases with no gene match: 1. CDR1 GTSNPN and CDR2 SVGIG come from the germline V gene (reference sequence).

The J gene is TRBJ1-2, the V gene TRBV7-2, with 9 bases aligning to TRBD1. Germline CDR1 and CDR2: SGHTA and FQGNSA. Trimming removed 5 bases from V and 3 bases from J; junction bases left unmatched: 13. The CDR3 consists of 17 residues. Written as DNA, the CDR3 is TGTGCCAGCAGCCTGGGGACAGGGTTTTATACTGACTATGGCTACACCTTC. Translating gives CASSLGTGFYTDYGYTF.

J is TRBJ1-5 and V is TRBV7-2, with a possible D match to TRBD1 (6 bases). Trimming cost V 5 bases and J 4 bases, with 15 bases left between them. The CDR3 spans 15 residues. The germline gives CDR1 SGHTA, CDR2 FQGNSA. The CDR3 is CASSGGAGLNQPQHF. CDR3 coding DNA: TGTGCCAGCAGCGGGGGGGCAGGGTTAAATCAGCCCCAGCATTTT.

The genes are TRBV2 and TRBJ1-3; possible D gene TRBD1, 5 bases. Germline V CDR1 and CDR2: SNHLY, FYNNEI. V shed 6 bases and J shed 2 bases, with 14 bases lying between them. The CDR3 contains 15 residues. The CDR3 region is CASSAQGFTGNTIYF. CDR3 bases: TGTGCCAGCAGCGCCCAGGGCTTTACTGGAAACACCATATATTTT.

The V and J genes are TRBV10-3 and TRBJ2-7; weak D call: TRBD2 (6 bases). The V gene's germline CDR1 is ENHRY and CDR2 SYGVKD. This CDR3 has 14 amino acids. Trimming left V 4 bases short and J 2 bases short, with 12 bases between. CDR3 bases: TGTGCCATCAGTGGTAGCGGAGTGCCCTACGAGCAGTACTTC. Its translation: CAISGSGVPYEQYF.

The chain employs TRBV18 and TRBJ1-5; D is perhaps TRBD1 (5 bases). Germline CDR1 reads KGHSH; CDR2 reads LQKENI. V dropped 3 bases and J dropped 7 bases, with 10 bases sitting between them. CDR3 length: 13 residues. For the CDR3, the DNA is TGTGCCAGCTCACCCACAACAGGACAGCCCCAGCATTTT. Its protein product is CASSPTTGQPQHF.

The chain recombines TRBV6-2 or TRBV6-3 with TRBJ2-7; 7 bases map to TRBD2. Looked up from germline, CDR1 is MNHEY and CDR2 is SVGEGT. V gave up 4 bases and J gave up 0 bases; unmatched junction bases: 6. The CDR3 runs 15 residues. The CDR3 loop reads CASSSPGLSSYEQYF. As DNA, the CDR3 is TGTGCCAGCAGTTCGCCGGGACTATCCTCCTACGAGCAGTACTTC.

The V and J genes are TRBV7-2 and TRBJ1-3; D not resolved. Trimming pared 0 bases from V and 2 bases from J, leaving 11 bases between. There are 16 residues in the CDR3. Germline V gene lookup returns CDR1 SGHTA and CDR2 FQGNSA. CDR3 DNA: TGTGCCAGCAGCTTAGCGGGGAGTTTCCCTGGAAACACCATATATTTT. Translated, it gives CASSLAGSFPGNTIYF.

V and J are TRBV19 and TRBJ2-7, with D perhaps matching TRBD1 (6 bases). The length of the CDR3 is 14 residues. The V end lost 4 bases, the J end lost 0 bases, and 10 bases lay between the germline ends. Germline CDR1 reads LNHDA; CDR2 reads SQIVND (reference sequence). The chain's CDR3 is CASSNVDSSYEQYF. DNA for the CDR3: TGTGCCAGTAGTAATGTGGACAGCTCCTACGAGCAGTACTTC.

This clone was counted only a few times. J is TRBJ1-6 and V is TRBV3-1 (or the pseudogene TRBV3-2), with 12 bases lining up with TRBD1. The CDR3 consists of 15 residues. The junction had 2 bases not matched to a gene; V was cut back by 4 bases and J by 7 bases. Germline lookup yields CDR1 LGHDT and CDR2 YNNKEL (reference sequence). CDR3 amino acids: CASSRDRGRNSPLHF. The CDR3 coding sequence is TGTGCCAGCAGCCGGGACAGGGGGCGGAATTCACCCCTCCACTTT.

V is TRBV7-8 and J is TRBJ2-3; D not certain. This CDR3 comprises 15 residues. The germline gives CDR1 SGHVS, CDR2 FQNEAQ. Trimming took off 1 base at V and 3 bases at J, with 11 bases between the two ends. CDR3 DNA sequence: TGTGCCAGCAGCTTAGGGAAAATGAGGACAGATACGCAGTATTTT. Translated: CASSLGKMRTDTQYF.

The chain uses TRBV28 and TRBJ2-3, with D perhaps TRBD2 (6 bases). The CDR3 is 16 amino acids. Trimming shortened V by 3 bases and J by 6 bases, and 19 bases separated the two germline ends. The germline V gene encodes CDR1 MDHEN and CDR2 SYDVKM. Here the CDR3 DNA reads TGTGCCAGCAGTTTCCTACGAGTAGGAGGGCCGGATACGCAGTATTTT. This sequence encodes CASSFLRVGGPDTQYF.

Comments on this clone: Other DNA sequences in the sample encode the same CDR3. This sequence joins TRBV4-3 and TRBJ2-7, with D tentatively TRBD1 (5 bases). Germline V gene lookup returns CDR1 LGHNA and CDR2 YSLEER. This CDR3 spans 13 amino acids. The V gene lost 0 bases and the J gene lost 4 bases, with 7 bases spanning the gap. The CDR3 reads CASSQDRAYEQYF. The DNA of the CDR3 is TGCGCCAGCAGCCAAGACAGGGCTTACGAGCAGTACTTC.

The chain couples TRBV19 to TRBJ2-7, with 10 bases aligning to TRBD1. The CDR3 length is 14 residues. V lost 5 bases and J lost 6; bases outside the gene matches: 7. Looked up from germline, CDR1 is LNHDA and CDR2 is SQIVND (reference sequence). DNA of the CDR3: TGTGCCAGTAGTCTTGACAGGGGGCGTCTCGAGCAGTACTTC. Amino acids: CASSLDRGRLEQYF.

The chain has TRBV7-2 and TRBJ1-3; possibly TRBD1 for D (5 bases). The CDR3 totals 15 residues. Germline V gives CDR1 SGHTA, CDR2 FQGNSA. V was clipped by 0 bases and J by 2 bases, with 8 bases between them. The CDR3 loop is CASSLAHRPGNTIYF. CDR3 DNA: TGTGCCAGCAGCTTAGCGCACAGGCCTGGAAACACCATATATTTT.

The chain uses TRBV7-2 and TRBJ1-1; TRBD1 matches 7 bases. V shed 3 bases, J shed 1 base, and the junction held 5 bases outside the gene matches. This CDR3 is built from 15 residues. Germline loops: CDR1 SGHTA, CDR2 FQGNSA. The chain's CDR3 is CASSFQGTENTEAFF. CDR3 nucleotide sequence: TGTGCCAGCAGCTTCCAGGGGACAGAGAACACTGAAGCTTTCTTT.

This CDR3 is CASSHRGTGSGPEETQYF. The CDR3, as DNA: TGCGCCAGCAGCCATCGCGGGACAGGAAGCGGCCCAGAAGAGACCCAGTACTTC. The rearrangement uses TRBV5-1 and TRBJ2-5; the match to TRBD1 covers 8 bases. Germline V CDR1 and CDR2: SGHRS, YFSETQ. CDR3 size: 18 residues. The V gene end was trimmed by 4 bases and the J gene end by 3 bases; junction bases not matched to a gene: 17.

CDR3 nucleotides: TGTGCCAGCTCTAGGGGAAGCACAGATACGCAGTATTTT. This gives the protein CASSRGSTDTQYF. V gene TRBV2 combines with J gene TRBJ2-3, with TRBD1 as a possible D gene (5 bases). The CDR3 has 13 residues. Trimming left V 8 bases short and J 0 bases short, with 9 bases between. Germline CDR1 reads SNHLY; CDR2 reads FYNNEI.

V gene TRBV12-5 combines with J gene TRBJ2-7, with TRBD2 matching 12 bases. The germline gives CDR1 LGHNT, CDR2 FRNRAP. The CDR3 has 13 residues. Trimming at V came to 4 bases and at J to 6 bases, leaving 1 base not matched to a gene. In DNA, the CDR3 is TGTGCTAGTGGTTCTAGCGGGGGGGCCGAGCAGTACTTC. Translating gives CASGSSGGAEQYF.

The rearrangement links TRBV6-2 or TRBV6-3 to TRBJ1-2, with 7 bases identical to TRBD1. CDR1 MNHEY and CDR2 SVGEGT come from the germline V gene. The junction had 2 bases not matched to a gene; V was cut back by 2 bases and J by 8 bases. CDR3 length equals 12 residues. CDR3 sequence (DNA): TGTGCCAGCAGTTACCACAGGGGCGGCTACACCTTC. Translating it yields CASSYHRGGYTF.

The CDR3 reads CASVGQGAGELFF. The DNA of the CDR3 is TGTGCCAGTGTCGGACAGGGGGCCGGGGAGCTGTTTTTT. The chain joins TRBV19 to TRBJ2-2, with TRBD1 matching over 10 bases. The CDR3 sequence is 13 residues long. Trimming cost V 8 bases and J 6 bases; bases outside gene matches: 3. Germline V lookup: CDR1 LNHDA, CDR2 SQIVND (reference sequence).

J is TRBJ1-2 and V is TRBV5-1; 10 positions match TRBD1. Germline V gene sequence: CDR1 SGHRS, CDR2 YFSETQ. J was trimmed by 12 bases and V by 6 bases; bases with no gene match: 14. The CDR3 consists of 14 residues. CDR3 protein: CASKSGTGELGDTF. The CDR3 DNA sequence: TGCGCCAGCAAATCCGGGACAGGGGAATTGGGTGACACCTTC.

The rearrangement links TRBV7-8 to TRBJ1-3, with 8 bases fitting TRBD1. V lost 0 bases to trimming and J lost 8 bases; unmatched junction nucleotides: 6. This CDR3 comprises 15 residues. The V gene's germline CDR1 is SGHVS and CDR2 FQNEAQ. CDR3 protein: CASSLALGQEYTIYF. The CDR3 DNA is TGTGCCAGCAGCTTAGCGTTGGGACAGGAATACACCATATATTTT.

The chain carries TRBV18 and TRBJ2-7; TRBD1 might be the D (6 bases). This CDR3 comprises 13 residues. Deletions cut 3 bases from V and 6 bases from J, with 12 bases between. The germline gives CDR1 KGHSH, CDR2 LQKENI. The DNA of the CDR3 is TGTGCCAGCTCACCCCTACAGGGTGGCGAGCAGTACTTC. It encodes CASSPLQGGEQYF.

V usage is TRBV12-3 or TRBV12-4 and J usage is TRBJ2-3; TRBD2 is a possible D gene (5 bases). V shed 5 bases and J shed 5 bases, with 11 bases lying between them. This CDR3 contains 13 residues. The CDR3 reads CASSGDEGDTQYF. The CDR3 nucleotides read TGTGCCAGCAGTGGGGATGAGGGAGATACGCAGTATTTT.

The chain carries TRBV7-6 and TRBJ2-3; 9 bases agree with TRBD2. V gave up 4 bases and J gave up 13 bases; unmatched junction bases: 9. CDR3 size: 13 residues. Germline V gene sequence: CDR1 SGHVS, CDR2 FNYEAQ. CDR3 nucleotides: TGTGCCAGCAGCTATTCCCTAGCGGGGAGGGAGTATTTT. Residues: CASSYSLAGREYF.

The gene calls are TRBV9 and TRBJ2-1; TRBD2 aligns across 10 bases. The V gene end was trimmed by 3 bases and the J gene end by 4 bases; junction bases not matched to a gene: 7. The CDR3 has 16 residues. The germline V gene has CDR1 SGDLS and CDR2 YYNGEE. CDR3 DNA sequence: TGTGCCAGCAGCGCTGGGACTAGCGAGAATTACAATGAGCAGTTCTTC. As protein: CASSAGTSENYNEQFF.